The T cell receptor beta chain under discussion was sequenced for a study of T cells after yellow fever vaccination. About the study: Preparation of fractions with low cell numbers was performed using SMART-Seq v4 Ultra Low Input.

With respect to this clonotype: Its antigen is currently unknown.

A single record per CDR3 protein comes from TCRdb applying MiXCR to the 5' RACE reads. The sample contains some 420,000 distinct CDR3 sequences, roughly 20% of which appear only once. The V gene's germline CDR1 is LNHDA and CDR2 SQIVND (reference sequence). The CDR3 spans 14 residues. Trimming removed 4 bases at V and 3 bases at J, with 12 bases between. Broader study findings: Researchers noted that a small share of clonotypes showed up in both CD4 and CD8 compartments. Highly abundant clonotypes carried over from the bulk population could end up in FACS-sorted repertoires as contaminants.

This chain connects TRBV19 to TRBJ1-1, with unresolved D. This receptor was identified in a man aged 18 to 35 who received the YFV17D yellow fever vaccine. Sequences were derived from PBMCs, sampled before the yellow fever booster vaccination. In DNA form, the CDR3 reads TGTGCCAGTAGTAAAGTGGCAGGTTACACTGAAGCTTTCTTT. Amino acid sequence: CASSKVAGYTEAFF.